The clone carrying this TCR beta chain has more than one count but fewer than ten. What it recognizes is unknown. These data belong to a study of blood T cells in healthy people across ages. Combining a sample-barcoded 5' primer with a J-beta primer mix, a second PCR ran for roughly 6 to 12 cycles. TCRdb used MiXCR to reprocess the 5' RACE reads, holding one entry per CDR3 protein. The sample comprises nearly 800,000 distinct CDR3 sequences, just under 25% of which are singletons, and approximately 4% rests with the top ten. About 10 milliliters of peripheral blood were drawn from each donor into EDTA-treated tubes. This CDR3 has 14 residues. Findings of the study overall: Without sorted subsets, naive and antigen-experienced compartments could not be conclusively compared. Roughly linearly, TCR beta diversity per million T cells fell as age increased.

These data were likewise used in another study, on T cells of mothers and their children. That paper states: Slightly higher but non-significant overlap marked related mother-child pairs versus unrelated pairs.

The genes are TRBV12-3 or TRBV12-4 and TRBJ2-1; 8 bases fit TRBD2. Gene TRBJ2-5 matches the end of the DNA better, so the J call may be wrong. What was sequenced was blood. The sequence was obtained from a boy aged 5-17 years in good health. The CDR3 reads CASNVRGGTETQYF. In DNA, the CDR3 is TGTGCCAGCAATGTCCGGGGGGGCACGGAGACCCAGTACTTC.